Reported below is one TCR beta chain. Its antigen is undetermined. Alongside a J-beta primer mix, a sample-barcoded 5' primer served in a second PCR lasting 7 to 11 cycles. MiXCR, applied by TCRdb to the 5' RACE reads, yields one record per CDR3 protein. The sample has roughly 1,100,000 distinct CDR3 sequences; around 27% are singletons. The data stem from a study of blood T cells in healthy people across ages. Whole-study findings and limits: With unsorted PBMCs, a conclusive comparison of naive versus antigen-experienced cells was not possible.

CDR3 length: 15 amino acids. In germline, CDR1 is MNHEY, CDR2 SMNVEV (reference sequence). The sample also formed part of further work on T cells of mothers and their children. In that study: A few mothers and their six children, all healthy Caucasians, donated. There were over 8.5 million TCR beta CDR3 reads from each mother and a few million from each child. Related mother and child pairs showed slightly greater overlap (not significant) than unrelated pairs did.

Sample: blood. This receptor was obtained from a girl aged 2-10 years in good health. The rearrangement uses TRBV27 and TRBJ2-1, with D perhaps matching TRBD1 (5 bases). Near its end, the DNA agrees better with TRBJ2-5, so the J call may be wrong. The DNA for the CDR3 is TGTGCCAGCAGTCCCAATCCAGGGAATGGAGAGACCCAGTACTTC. Translating gives CASSPNPGNGETQYF.